Below, 22 T cell receptor beta chains from the same sample are listed, as sequenced in a study of cytomegalovirus exposure and HLA in healthy donors. PCR employed 60 Vbeta and 13 Jbeta primers. Some clones are missing from TCRdb's copy, which holds only in-frame ones; the method was immunoSEQ multiplex PCR. The profile shows under 200,000 clones, around 80% of them singletons. The specimen sequenced was PBMCs. The origin of the receptors is a man aged 18 to 30 in good health and CMV-seronegative.

This clone showed up just a few times. V usage is TRBV4-3 and J usage is TRBJ2-2, with TRBD2 identical over 10 bases. CDR3 size: 16 residues. With V trimmed by 4 bases and J by 6 bases, 8 bases remained unmatched. CDR1 and CDR2 from the germline V gene are LGHNA and YSLEER. The CDR3 coding sequence is TGCGCCAGCAGCCCCGTCGGCCTAGCGGGAGCCGGGGAGCTGTTTTTT. This encodes CASSPVGLAGAGELFF.

This clone appeared a single time. The gene calls are TRBV18 and TRBJ2-2; D unclear. This CDR3 is 16 amino acids long. Trimming left V 2 bases short and J 0 bases short, with 10 bases between. Germline V CDR1 and CDR2: KGHSH, LQKENI. The CDR3, as DNA: TGTGCCAGCTCACCAACCTGGCGGACGAACACCGGGGAGCTGTTTTTT. Translated, it gives CASSPTWRTNTGELFF.

This chain uses TRBV7-9 with TRBJ2-7; perhaps TRBD2 as D (6 bases). The ends were cut back, 3 bases at V and 1 base at J, with 10 bases in the middle. The germline V gene has CDR1 SEHNR and CDR2 FQNEAQ (reference sequence). The CDR3 spans 14 residues. The CDR3 loop reads CASSLRDSSYEQYF. The CDR3, as DNA: TGTGCCAGCAGCTTGCGGGACTCATCCTACGAGCAGTACTTC.

The gene calls are TRBV28 and TRBJ2-7, with 8 nucleotides matching TRBD2. Germline V CDR1 and CDR2: MDHEN, SYDVKM. The CDR3 runs to 15 residues. The trim removed 6 bases at V and 3 bases at J, leaving 10 bases unmatched. The CDR3 loop reads CASSPLAGRSYEQYF. The CDR3 region has the DNA TGTGCCAGCAGCCCCTTAGCGGGACGAAGCTACGAGCAGTACTTC.

V gene TRBV9 combines with J gene TRBJ1-1; D uncertain. CDR3 length equals 13 residues. The V gene lost 0 bases and the J gene lost 7 bases, with 10 bases spanning the gap. Per germline, CDR1 SGDLS and CDR2 YYNGEE. DNA for the CDR3: TGTGCCAGCAGCGTAGTTCAGGCGGGTGAAGCTTTCTTT. Translating gives CASSVVQAGEAFF.

The V gene is TRBV7-2, the J gene TRBJ1-2; tentatively, D is TRBD1 (5 bases). The CDR3 has 15 amino acids. The V gene lost 5 bases and the J gene lost 3 bases, with 16 bases spanning the gap. CDR1 is SGHTA, CDR2 FQGNSA, per germline. CDR3 residues: CASSKSTAPDYGYTF. CDR3 nucleotide sequence: TGTGCCAGCAGCAAATCGACAGCTCCAGACTATGGCTACACCTTC.

The chain has TRBV6-5 and TRBJ1-5; D unresolved. Trimming left V 4 bases short and J 4 bases short, with 11 bases between. From germline, CDR1 is MNHEY and CDR2 SVGAGI. This CDR3 spans 14 amino acids. The chain's CDR3 is CASSSGSGNQPQHF. The DNA of the CDR3 is TGTGCCAGCAGTTCCGGCTCGGGGAATCAGCCCCAGCATTTT.

This sequence joins TRBV4-3 and TRBJ2-1, with 10 positions matching TRBD2. Trimming at V came to 0 bases and at J to 7 bases, leaving 9 bases not matched to a gene. CDR1 LGHNA and CDR2 YSLEER come from the germline V gene. The CDR3 is 17 amino acids. CDR3 in DNA: TGCGCCAGCAGCCAAGATGGGACTAGCGCGGACCATAATGAGCAGTTCTTC. It specifies CASSQDGTSADHNEQFF.

CDR3 in DNA: TGTGCCAGCAGCTTAGGCCGGGACAGGGGAAGCACAAGAAACATTCAGTACTTC. Protein product: CASSLGRDRGSTRNIQYF. This chain connects TRBV7-8 to TRBJ2-4, with 10 nucleotides matching TRBD1. This CDR3 region has 18 residues. Per germline, CDR1 SGHVS and CDR2 FQNEAQ. Germline trimming cut 1 base from V and 6 bases from J; bases unmatched to any gene: 12.

The chain uses TRBV5-4 and TRBJ2-1, with TRBD2 identical over 9 bases. There are 15 residues in the CDR3. Looked up from germline, CDR1 is SGHNT and CDR2 is YYREEE (reference sequence). V shed 6 bases and J 2 bases; nucleotides not matched to a gene: 6. CDR3 sequence (DNA): TGTGCCAGCAATAGCGGGGGAAGAGCCTACAATGAGCAGTTCTTC. Encoded protein: CASNSGGRAYNEQFF. Full variable domain (outside the CDR3, taken from reference TRBV5-4 and TRBJ2-1): ETGVTQSPTHLIKTRGQQVTLRCSSQSGHNTVSWYQQALGQGPQFIFQYYREEENGRGNFPPRFSGLQFPNYSSELNVNALELDDSALYLCASNSGGRAYNEQFFGPGTRLTVL.

The chain has TRBV11-2 and TRBJ2-7; 8 bases map to TRBD2. The germline V gene encodes CDR1 SGHAT and CDR2 FQNNGV. The CDR3 is made up of 14 amino acids. The trim removed 10 bases at V and 5 bases at J, leaving 13 bases unmatched. The CDR3 protein is CATQSLSGSDEQYF. Written as DNA, the CDR3 is TGTGCCACACAATCCCTCAGCGGGAGTGACGAGCAGTACTTC.

The rearrangement joins TRBV5-4 to TRBJ1-6; 7 bases line up with TRBD1. Germline V gives CDR1 SGHNT, CDR2 YYREEE (reference sequence). J gave up 6 bases and V 3 bases, and 6 bases lay outside the gene matches. The CDR3 loop spans 15 amino acids. DNA for the CDR3: TGTGCCAGCAGCTGGCCGGGACAGATTAATTCACCCCTCCACTTT. This codes for CASSWPGQINSPLHF.

This rearrangement joins TRBV7-9 to TRBJ1-6; the D is unclear. Germline lookup yields CDR1 SEHNR and CDR2 FQNEAQ (reference sequence). The CDR3 sequence is 15 residues long. V gave up 1 base and J gave up 7 bases, with 11 bases separating them. CDR3 nucleotide sequence: TGTGCCAGCAGCTTAGGAACTCAGGTGAATTCACCCCTCCACTTT. This codes for CASSLGTQVNSPLHF.

V and J are TRBV9 and TRBJ2-2; D perhaps matches TRBD2 (5 bases). Germline V CDR1 and CDR2: SGDLS, YYNGEE. The V end lost 1 base, the J end lost 6 bases, and 13 bases lay between the germline ends. The CDR3 length is 15 residues. The CDR3 sequence is CASSVRSLAPGELFF. CDR3 DNA: TGTGCCAGCAGCGTAAGAAGTTTAGCGCCCGGGGAGCTGTTTTTT.

The chain carries TRBV5-1 and TRBJ1-5; the match to TRBD1 covers 11 bases. J was trimmed by 2 bases and V by 4 bases; bases with no gene match: 5. CDR1 SGHRS and CDR2 YFSETQ come from the germline V gene. The CDR3 covers 16 residues. The CDR3 here is CASSRTGGEGNQPQHF. DNA of the CDR3: TGCGCCAGCAGCCGGACAGGGGGCGAGGGCAATCAGCCCCAGCATTTT.

This chain joins TRBV27 and TRBJ2-7; 7 nucleotides match TRBD1. CDR3 length: 16 amino acids. V lost 7 bases and J lost 2; bases outside the gene matches: 14. Germline assignment: CDR1 MNHEY and CDR2 SMNVEV (reference sequence). The CDR3 DNA sequence: TGTGCCAGCAAAACCTCTCGGACAGGAAAAACCTACGAGCAGTACTTC. It yields the protein CASKTSRTGKTYEQYF.

This chain links TRBV11-1 with TRBJ1-1, with 9 bases lining up with TRBD1. The CDR3 has 15 amino acids. CDR1 SGHAT and CDR2 FQDESV come from the germline V gene (reference sequence). Losses at the gene ends were 8 bases for V and 8 bases for J; bases not matched to a gene: 15. This CDR3 is CASLYLQGAGDEAFF. The CDR3 DNA is TGTGCCAGCTTGTATTTACAGGGGGCAGGGGACGAAGCTTTCTTT.

There are a few counts of this clone. The chain recombines TRBV11-2 with TRBJ1-6; perhaps TRBD1 as D (6 bases). Germline V gene lookup returns CDR1 SGHAT and CDR2 FQNNGV. V lost 0 bases, J lost 7 bases, and 10 bases lay in between. The CDR3 loop spans 15 amino acids. CDR3 in amino acids: CASSLDRGENSPLHF. The CDR3 DNA reads TGTGCCAGCAGCTTAGACAGGGGCGAGAATTCACCCCTCCACTTT.

The chain couples TRBV6-5 to TRBJ1-1; no reliable D call. Trimming took off 5 bases at V and 0 bases at J, with 10 bases between the two ends. The CDR3 sequence is 14 residues long. In germline, CDR1 is MNHEY, CDR2 SVGAGI. CDR3 in DNA: TGTGCCAGCAGTCGCGGGGTCCTGAACACTGAAGCTTTCTTT. Protein: CASSRGVLNTEAFF.

As for this clone: The junction differs from germline at one of its ends, possibly a read error. DNA for the CDR3: TGTGCCAGCAGTTTGGGGCCGGGGGGCGATTATTATTTT. Protein product: CASSLGPGGDYYF. The V call is TRBV27, the J call TRBJ1-5; D might be TRBD1 (6 bases). This CDR3 region has 13 residues. Germline CDR1 is MNHEY and CDR2 is SMNVEV (reference sequence).

The chain joins TRBV21-1 to TRBJ1-1; TRBD1 reflects the table's D call only, with no check against the DNA. TRBV21-1 is given as a pseudogene. This CDR3 region has 14 residues. In DNA form, the CDR3 reads TGTGCCAGCAGCAATCAAAGGGGGAACACTGAAGCTTTCTTT. This sequence encodes CASSNQRGNTEAFF.

The rearrangement uses TRBV27 and TRBJ1-1; D is undetermined. Between the trimmed V and J ends, which lost 0 bases and 3 bases, there was a span of 8 bases. CDR1 MNHEY and CDR2 SMNVEV come from the germline V gene (reference sequence). This CDR3 is built from 14 residues. CDR3 in amino acids: CASSLSGSYTEAFF. The CDR3 DNA sequence: TGTGCCAGCAGTTTATCGGGCTCATACACTGAAGCTTTCTTT.